This is a list of T cell receptor beta chains from one sample in a study of blood T cell repertoires in COVID-19. Only in-frame clones appear in the TCRdb table, and some are missing; sequencing was by immunoSEQ multiplex PCR. The sample has approximately 94,000 clones; roughly 88% are singletons. The sample was peripheral blood. The receptor set was obtained from a woman in her 70s with acute or convalescent COVID-19. Both conserved end residues are part of each CDR3. A D gene is named only where the DNA matches it firmly. Expanded clones are given a class, and other clones once, few, many or no size at all.

J gene	V gene	clone size	D gene	CDR3 DNA	CDR3 protein
TRBJ2-7	TRBV5-1	NA	TRBD2	TGCGCCAGCAGCTTGGGGGGACTAGCGGGAAGCTACGAGCAGTACTTC	CASSLGGLAGSYEQYF
TRBJ1-2	TRBV14	NA	NA	TGTGCCAGCAGCCGGTCTTTAGAAGCCTATGGCTACACCTTC	CASSRSLEAYGYTF
TRBJ1-2	TRBV6-5	NA	NA	TGTGCCAGCAGACCAAGGGACTCATATGGCTACACCTTC	CASRPRDSYGYTF
TRBJ2-3	TRBV9	NA	NA	TGTGCCAGCAGCGTAGCCGGGACTAGCACAGATACGCAGTATTTT	CASSVAGTSTDTQYF
TRBJ1-3	TRBV5-4	NA	NA	TGTGCCAGCAGCTTGGATTCAGGAACCTCTGGAAACACCATATATTTT	CASSLDSGTSGNTIYF
TRBJ2-5	TRBV6-5	NA	NA	TGTGCCAGCAGCCCCCCGCAGTTAAAAGAGACCCAGTACTTC	CASSPPQLKETQYF
TRBJ2-5	TRBV7-9	NA	NA	TGTGCCAGCAGCGGCCGGGACTTTTCACAAGAGACCCAGTACTTC	CASSGRDFSQETQYF
TRBJ1-2	TRBV6-1	few	NA	TGTGCCAGCAGTGGACAGGTGGGCTATGGCTACACCTTC	CASSGQVGYGYTF
TRBJ1-1	TRBV29-1	few	NA	TGCAGCGTTAACCAGGGGAACACTGAAGCTTTCTTT	CSVNQGNTEAFF
TRBJ1-5	TRBV7-2	NA	TRBD1	TGTGCCAGCAGCTTAGGTACAGGGGTCGGTCAGCCCCAGCATTTT	CASSLGTGVGQPQHF
TRBJ1-2	TRBV11-1	NA	NA	TGTGCCAGCAGCGCACTTCCCCAGCGGTTGGGCTACACCTTC	CASSALPQRLGYTF
TRBJ1-2	TRBV30	NA	NA	TGTGCCTGGAGCGGACAGTTGCTCTATGGCTACACCTTC	CAWSGQLLYGYTF
TRBJ1-3	TRBV2	NA	NA	TGTGCCAGCAGTGGGGGGGTTGGAGGAAACACCATATATTTT	CASSGGVGGNTIYF
TRBJ1-1	TRBV3-1/TRBV3-2	few	NA	TGTGCCAGCAGCCAAGTGGGACAACGAGCTTTCTTT	CASSQVGQRAFF
TRBJ2-3	TRBV18	NA	TRBD2	TGTGCCAGCTCACCACTCAAACTAGCGGGGGCCGCAAACACAGATACGCAGTATTTT	CASSPLKLAGAANTDTQYF
TRBJ2-5	TRBV4-2	NA	TRBD2	TGTGCCAGCAGCCAAGTTCTAAGTGGGAGGGCCGGTGGGGAGACCCAGTACTTC	CASSQVLSGRAGGETQYF
TRBJ2-7	TRBV28	NA	TRBD1	TGTGCCAGCAGAACCCCCGGGACAGGGGTCTACGAGCAGTACTTC	CASRTPGTGVYEQYF
TRBJ1-2	TRBV11-1	NA	TRBD1	TGTGCCAGCAACTACCCATTGACAGGGGGCGGCTATGGCTACACCTTC	CASNYPLTGGGYGYTF
TRBJ2-3	TRBV6-1	NA	NA	TGTGCCAGCAGCCAACGGACAGGCACAGATACGCAGTATTTT	CASSQRTGTDTQYF
TRBJ1-1	TRBV6-2/TRBV6-3	NA	NA	TGTGCCAGCAGTTACGCGGGGAACACTGAAGCTTTCTTT	CASSYAGNTEAFF
TRBJ1-1	TRBV6-5	NA	NA	TGTGCCAGCATCGAACGTCGGGTAAGATCCACTGAAGCTTTCTTT	CASIERRVRSTEAFF
TRBJ1-5	TRBV3-1/TRBV3-2	NA	NA	TGTGCCAGCAGCCAAGGTCTTTCGGGGGGGATTAGCAATCAGCCCCAGCATTTT	CASSQGLSGGISNQPQHF
TRBJ2-5	TRBV14	NA	TRBD2	TGTGCCAGCAGCCCCAGGAGGAGCGGGGGGGCCTCCGCCTTTCAAGAGACCCAGTACTTC	CASSPRRSGGASAFQETQYF
TRBJ2-7	TRBV19	NA	NA	TGTGCCAGTAGTTTTGGGCAGAAATACGAGCAGTACTTC	CASSFGQKYEQYF
TRBJ2-5	TRBV6-1	NA	NA	TGTGCCAGCAGTGAACTAGAGACCCAGTACTTC	CASSELETQYF
TRBJ2-7	TRBV4-2	NA	NA	TGTGCCAGCAGCCAAGGCCGCGGGTCCTCCTACGAGCAGTACTTC	CASSQGRGSSYEQYF
TRBJ1-2	TRBV24-1	NA	TRBD1	TGTGCCACCAGTGATACCAGGACAGGCCCCGGCTACACCTTC	CATSDTRTGPGYTF